This is a list of T cell receptor beta chains from one sample in a study of blood T cells in healthy people across ages. TCRdb re-called the 5' RACE reads through MiXCR, storing one row per CDR3 protein. The table lists over 1,500,000 distinct CDR3 sequences, around 48% of them singletons. Sequenced material: blood. These receptors were collected from a woman aged 40 to 50 in good health. Both conserved end residues are part of each CDR3. A D gene is named only where the DNA matches it firmly. Only some rows state a clone size, as once, few, many or a class for expanded clones.

d_call: TRBD2
j_call: TRBJ2-7
clone_size: -
v_call: TRBV19
cdr3_aa: CASSTLADEQYF
cdr3_nt: TGTGCCAGTAGTACTCTAGCGGACGAGCAGTACTTC

d_call: -
j_call: TRBJ2-7
clone_size: once
v_call: TRBV4-1
cdr3_aa: CASSPTRVSYNEQYF
cdr3_nt: TGCGCCAGCAGCCCTACCAGGGTCTCCTACAATGAGCAGTACTTC

d_call: TRBD1
j_call: TRBJ1-6
clone_size: -
v_call: TRBV12-3/TRBV12-4
cdr3_aa: CASSLTGDGNSPLHF
cdr3_nt: TGTGCCAGCAGTTTGACAGGGGATGGGAATTCACCCCTCCACTTT

d_call: TRBD1
j_call: TRBJ1-5
clone_size: -
v_call: TRBV7-9
cdr3_aa: CASSFTPGTAIGNQPQHF
cdr3_nt: TGTGCCAGCAGCTTTACACCCGGGACAGCAATCGGAAACCAGCCCCAGCATTTT

d_call: -
j_call: TRBJ2-7
clone_size: few
v_call: TRBV12-3/TRBV12-4
cdr3_aa: CASSLSHGYEQYF
cdr3_nt: TGTGCCAGCAGTTTATCGCACGGATACGAGCAGTACTTC

d_call: -
j_call: TRBJ1-1
clone_size: -
v_call: TRBV20-1
cdr3_aa: CSETKQGNTEAFF
cdr3_nt: TGCAGTGAGACAAAACAGGGGAACACTGAAGCTTTCTTT

d_call: TRBD1
j_call: TRBJ1-5
clone_size: -
v_call: TRBV20-1
cdr3_aa: CSAREGQGMEPQHF
cdr3_nt: TGCAGTGCTAGAGAAGGACAGGGGATGGAGCCCCAGCATTTT

d_call: -
j_call: TRBJ2-5
clone_size: -
v_call: TRBV27
cdr3_aa: CATGTQKETQYF
cdr3_nt: TGTGCCACCGGGACCCAGAAGGAGACCCAGTACTTC

d_call: -
j_call: TRBJ2-1
clone_size: few
v_call: TRBV28
cdr3_aa: CASSPPNYNEQFF
cdr3_nt: TGTGCCAGCAGTCCTCCGAACTACAATGAGCAGTTCTTC

d_call: -
j_call: TRBJ2-7
clone_size: -
v_call: TRBV18
cdr3_aa: CASSPRQGISYEQYF
cdr3_nt: TGTGCCAGCTCACCACGGCAGGGTATCTCCTACGAGCAGTACTTC